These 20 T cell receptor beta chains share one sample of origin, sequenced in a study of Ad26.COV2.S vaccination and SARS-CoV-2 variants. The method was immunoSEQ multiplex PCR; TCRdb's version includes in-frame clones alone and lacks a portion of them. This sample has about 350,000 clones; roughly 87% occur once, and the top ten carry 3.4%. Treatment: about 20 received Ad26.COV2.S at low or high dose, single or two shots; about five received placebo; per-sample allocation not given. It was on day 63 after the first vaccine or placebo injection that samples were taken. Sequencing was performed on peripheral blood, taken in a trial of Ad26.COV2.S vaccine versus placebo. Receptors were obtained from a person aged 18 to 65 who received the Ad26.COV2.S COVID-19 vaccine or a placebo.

The CDR3 here is CASSHNDGGDHYEQYF. CDR3 nucleotides: TGTGCCAGCAGCCACAACGACGGGGGGGACCACTACGAGCAGTACTTC. V is TRBV7-9 and J is TRBJ2-7; 8 positions agree with TRBD2. Germline V gene lookup returns CDR1 SEHNR and CDR2 FQNEAQ (reference sequence). Trimming removed 5 bases from V and 3 bases from J; junction bases left unmatched: 12. This CDR3 has 16 amino acids.

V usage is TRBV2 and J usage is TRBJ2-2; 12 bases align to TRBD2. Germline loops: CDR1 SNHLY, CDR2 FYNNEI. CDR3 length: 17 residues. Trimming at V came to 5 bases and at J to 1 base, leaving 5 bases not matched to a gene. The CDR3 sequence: CASSRRGLAGNTGELFF. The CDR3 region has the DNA TGTGCCAGCAGTCGAAGGGGACTAGCGGGGAACACCGGGGAGCTGTTTTTT.

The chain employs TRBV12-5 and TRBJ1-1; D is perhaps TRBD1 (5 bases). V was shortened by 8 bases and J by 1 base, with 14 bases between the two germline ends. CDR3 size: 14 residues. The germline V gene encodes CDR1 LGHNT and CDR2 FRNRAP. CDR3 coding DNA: TGTGCTAGTTCCCCGCCCGGGGGGAACACTGAAGCTTTCTTT. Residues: CASSPPGGNTEAFF.

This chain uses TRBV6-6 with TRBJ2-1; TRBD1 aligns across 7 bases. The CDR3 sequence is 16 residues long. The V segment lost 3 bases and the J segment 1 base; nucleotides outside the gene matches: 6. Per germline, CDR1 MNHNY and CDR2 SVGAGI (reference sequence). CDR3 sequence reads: CASSYGPRGSYNEQFF. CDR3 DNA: TGTGCCAGCAGTTATGGGCCCAGGGGGTCCTACAATGAGCAGTTCTTC.

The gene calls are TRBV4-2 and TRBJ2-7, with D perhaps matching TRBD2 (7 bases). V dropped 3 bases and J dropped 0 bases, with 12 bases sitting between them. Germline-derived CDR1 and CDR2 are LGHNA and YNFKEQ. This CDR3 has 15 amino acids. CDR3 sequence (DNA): TGTGCCAGCAGCCAGGGAGGGGACAACTCCTACGAGCAGTACTTC. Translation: CASSQGGDNSYEQYF.

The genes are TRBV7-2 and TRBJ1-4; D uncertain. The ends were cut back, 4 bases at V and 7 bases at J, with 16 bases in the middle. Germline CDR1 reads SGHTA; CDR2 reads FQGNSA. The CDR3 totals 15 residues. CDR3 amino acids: CASSSNLGDREKLFF. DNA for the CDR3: TGTGCCAGCAGCTCTAACCTGGGAGACCGTGAAAAACTGTTTTTT.

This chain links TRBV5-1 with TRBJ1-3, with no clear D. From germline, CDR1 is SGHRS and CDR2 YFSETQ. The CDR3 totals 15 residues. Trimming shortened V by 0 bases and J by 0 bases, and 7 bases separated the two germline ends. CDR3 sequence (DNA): TGCGCCAGCAGCTTGGCCAGGAGCTCTGGAAACACCATATATTTT. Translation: CASSLARSSGNTIYF.

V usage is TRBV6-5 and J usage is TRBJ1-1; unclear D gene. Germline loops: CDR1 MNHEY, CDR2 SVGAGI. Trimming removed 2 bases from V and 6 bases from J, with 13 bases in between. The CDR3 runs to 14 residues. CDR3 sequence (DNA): TGTGCCAGCAGTTACGACGCTTTAGCGGCTGAAGCTTTCTTT. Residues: CASSYDALAAEAFF.

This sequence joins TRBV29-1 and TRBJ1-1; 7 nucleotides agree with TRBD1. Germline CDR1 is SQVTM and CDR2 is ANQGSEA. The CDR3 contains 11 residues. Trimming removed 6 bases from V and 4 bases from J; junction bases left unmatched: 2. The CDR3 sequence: CSVRDSTEAFF. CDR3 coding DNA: TGCAGCGTGAGGGACAGCACTGAAGCTTTCTTT. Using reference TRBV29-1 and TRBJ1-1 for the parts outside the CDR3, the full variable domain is SAVISQKPSRDICQRGTSLTIQCQVDSQVTMMFWYRQQPGQSLTLIATANQGSEATYESGFVIDKFPISRPNLTFSTLTVSNMSPEDSSIYLCSVRDSTEAFFGQGTRLTVV.

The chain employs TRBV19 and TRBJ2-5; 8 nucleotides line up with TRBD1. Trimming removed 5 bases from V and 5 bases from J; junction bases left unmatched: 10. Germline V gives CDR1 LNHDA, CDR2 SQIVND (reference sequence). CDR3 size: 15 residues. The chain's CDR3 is CASSLTGGRGETQYF. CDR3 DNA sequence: TGTGCCAGTAGTCTTACAGGGGGAAGAGGGGAGACCCAGTACTTC.

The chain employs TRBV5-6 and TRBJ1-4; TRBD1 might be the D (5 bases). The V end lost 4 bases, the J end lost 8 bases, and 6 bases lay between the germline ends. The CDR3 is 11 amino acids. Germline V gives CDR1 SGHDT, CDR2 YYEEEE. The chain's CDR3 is CASSQGEKLFF. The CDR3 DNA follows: TGTGCCAGCAGCCAGGGCGAAAAACTGTTTTTT. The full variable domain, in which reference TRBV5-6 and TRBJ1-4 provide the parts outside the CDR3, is DAGVTQSPTHLIKTRGQQVTLRCSPKSGHDTVSWYQQALGQGPQFIFQYYEEEERQRGNFPDRFSGHQFPNYSSELNVNALLLGDSALYLCASSQGEKLFFGSGTQLSVL.

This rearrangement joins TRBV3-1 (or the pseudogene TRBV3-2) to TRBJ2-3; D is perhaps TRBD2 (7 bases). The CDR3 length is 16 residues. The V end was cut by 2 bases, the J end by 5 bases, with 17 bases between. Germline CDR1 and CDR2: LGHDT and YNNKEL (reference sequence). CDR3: CASSQFWGGAGDTQYF. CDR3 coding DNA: TGTGCCAGCAGCCAATTTTGGGGGGGGGCCGGAGATACGCAGTATTTT.

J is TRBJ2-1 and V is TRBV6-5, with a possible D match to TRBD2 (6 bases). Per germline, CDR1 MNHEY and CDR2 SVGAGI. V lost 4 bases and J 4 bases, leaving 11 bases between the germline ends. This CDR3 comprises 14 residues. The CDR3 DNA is TGTGCCAGCAGTTCTCCGACTAGGTACAATGAGCAGTTCTTC. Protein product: CASSSPTRYNEQFF.

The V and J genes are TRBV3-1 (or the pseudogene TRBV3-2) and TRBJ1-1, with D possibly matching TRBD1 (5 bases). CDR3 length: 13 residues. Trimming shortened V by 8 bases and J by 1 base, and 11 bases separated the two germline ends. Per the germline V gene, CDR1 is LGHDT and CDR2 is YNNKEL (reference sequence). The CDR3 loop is CASGGLPNTEAFF. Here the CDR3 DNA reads TGTGCCAGCGGGGGACTCCCGAACACTGAAGCTTTCTTT.

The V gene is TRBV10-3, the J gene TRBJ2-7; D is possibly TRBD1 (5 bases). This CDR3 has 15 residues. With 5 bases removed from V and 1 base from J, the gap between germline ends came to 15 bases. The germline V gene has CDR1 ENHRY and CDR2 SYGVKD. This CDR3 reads CAISISTVGSYEQYF. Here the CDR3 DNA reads TGTGCCATCAGTATCTCGACAGTGGGGTCCTACGAGCAGTACTTC.

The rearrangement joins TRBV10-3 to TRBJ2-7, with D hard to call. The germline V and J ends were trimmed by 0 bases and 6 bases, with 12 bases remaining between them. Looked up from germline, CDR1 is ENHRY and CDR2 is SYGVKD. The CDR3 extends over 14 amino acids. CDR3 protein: CAISESWEVGEQYF. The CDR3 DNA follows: TGTGCCATCAGTGAGTCCTGGGAAGTGGGCGAGCAGTACTTC.

The CDR3 is CASSQGRTTNQPQHF. The CDR3 coding sequence is TGTGCCAGCAGCCAAGGCCGGACTACGAATCAGCCCCAGCATTTT. This chain connects TRBV16 to TRBJ1-5, with no clear D. There are 15 residues in the CDR3. Between the trimmed V and J ends, which lost 2 bases and 4 bases, there was a span of 12 bases. Germline V gene data show CDR1 as KGHSY and CDR2 as FQNENV.

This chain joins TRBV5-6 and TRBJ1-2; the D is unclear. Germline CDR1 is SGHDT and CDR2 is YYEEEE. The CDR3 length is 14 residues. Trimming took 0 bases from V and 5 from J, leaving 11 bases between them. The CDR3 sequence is CASSLDLMKYGYTF. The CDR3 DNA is TGTGCCAGCAGCTTGGACCTGATGAAATATGGCTACACCTTC.

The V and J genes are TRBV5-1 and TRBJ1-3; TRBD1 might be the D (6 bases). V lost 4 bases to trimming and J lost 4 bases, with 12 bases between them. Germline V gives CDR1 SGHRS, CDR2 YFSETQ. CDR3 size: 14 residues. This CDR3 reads CASSKGGPGNTIYF. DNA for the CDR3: TGCGCCAGCAGCAAAGGGGGACCCGGAAACACCATATATTTT.

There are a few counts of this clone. The CDR3 region is CASSFLQETQYF. The CDR3 DNA follows: TGTGCCAGCAGCTTCTTACAAGAGACCCAGTACTTC. The chain carries TRBV5-8 and TRBJ2-5; no clear D gene. Trimming took off 2 bases at V and 2 bases at J, with 4 bases between the two ends. The germline gives CDR1 SGHTS, CDR2 YDEGEE. CDR3 length: 12 residues.